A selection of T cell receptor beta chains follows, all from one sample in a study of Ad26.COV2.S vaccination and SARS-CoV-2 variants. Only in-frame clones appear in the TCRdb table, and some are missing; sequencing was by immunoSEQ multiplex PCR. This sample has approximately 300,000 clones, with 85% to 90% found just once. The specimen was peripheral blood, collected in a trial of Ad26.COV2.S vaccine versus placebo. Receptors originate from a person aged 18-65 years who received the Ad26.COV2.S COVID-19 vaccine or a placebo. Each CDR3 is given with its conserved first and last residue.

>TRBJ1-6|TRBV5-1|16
CASSLAGQDYNSPLHF
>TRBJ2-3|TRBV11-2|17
CASSLDWAGGGTDTQYF
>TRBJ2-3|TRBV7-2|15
CASSKRQGGTDTQYF
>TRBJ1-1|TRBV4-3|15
CASSRMMDRPSQAFF
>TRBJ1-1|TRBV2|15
CASSEQGAKNTEAFF
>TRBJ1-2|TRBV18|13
CASSPMTDYGYTF
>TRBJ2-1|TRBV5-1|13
CASSEGRAWEQFF
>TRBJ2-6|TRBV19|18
CASTQRGRRGSGANVLTF
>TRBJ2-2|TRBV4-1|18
CASSQDAPPALNTGELFF
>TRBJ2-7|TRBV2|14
CASKAERQVGEQYF
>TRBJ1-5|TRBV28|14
CASSPSISPQPQHF
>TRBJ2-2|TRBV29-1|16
CSVRTSRQGATGELFF
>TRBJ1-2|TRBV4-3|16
CASSPRIGGEGYGYTF
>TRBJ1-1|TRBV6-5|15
CASSYSTTAYTEAFF
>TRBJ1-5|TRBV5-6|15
CASSLLRTSNQPQHF
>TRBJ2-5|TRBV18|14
CASSPRTGEETQYF
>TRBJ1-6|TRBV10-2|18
CASSESPEPLSYNSPLHF
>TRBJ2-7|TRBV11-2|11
CASSYRGEQYF
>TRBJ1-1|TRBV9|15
CASSVATGPYTEAFF
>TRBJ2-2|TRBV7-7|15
CASSPGTLLTGELFF
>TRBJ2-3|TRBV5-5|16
CASSSGLRQMADTQYF
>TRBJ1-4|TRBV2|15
CASSNDGATNEKLFF
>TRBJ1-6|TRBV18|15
CASSPAGQGASPLHF
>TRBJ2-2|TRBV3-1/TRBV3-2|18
CASSQRRIGGENTGELFF
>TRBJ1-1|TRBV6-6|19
CASSPKIPGQTGMNTEAFF
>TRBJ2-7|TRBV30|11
CAWSVNYEQYF
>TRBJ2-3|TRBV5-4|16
CASSNPVRKGTDTQYF
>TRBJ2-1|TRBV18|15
CASSPERGIYNEQFF
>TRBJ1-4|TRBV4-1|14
CASSQVATNEKLFF
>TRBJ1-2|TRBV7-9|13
CASSLWGAHGYTF
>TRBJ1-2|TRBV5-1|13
CASSFGGSEGYTF
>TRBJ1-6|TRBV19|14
CASKSPRGNSPLHF
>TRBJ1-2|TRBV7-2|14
CASSTLQRNYGYTF